The 21 T cell receptor beta chains listed next were all sequenced from one sample in a study of cytomegalovirus exposure and HLA in healthy donors. The assay was immunoSEQ multiplex PCR, and TCRdb's table has in-frame clones only and misses some. The table shows more than 85,000 clones, with about nine tenths occurring only once. The sequenced material came from PBMCs. The receptors originated from a woman between 18 and 30 years old in good health and CMV-seronegative.

The rearrangement joins TRBV7-9 to TRBJ2-1; 7 bases map to TRBD2. The trim removed 1 base at V and 4 bases at J, leaving 4 bases unmatched. This CDR3 is built from 15 residues. Germline V lookup: CDR1 SEHNR, CDR2 FQNEAQ (reference sequence). In nucleotides, the CDR3 is TGTGCCAGCAGCTTAGTAAGCGGGGATTACAATGAGCAGTTCTTC. This codes for CASSLVSGDYNEQFF.

CDR3 bases: TGTGCCAGCAGCAAAGGCTACAGGGATCAGCCCCAGCATTTT. It encodes CASSKGYRDQPQHF. This rearrangement joins TRBV4-2 to TRBJ1-5; D possibly corresponds to TRBD1 (6 bases). Trimming shortened V by 5 bases and J by 5 bases, and 13 bases separated the two germline ends. CDR1 is LGHNA and CDR2 is YNFKEQ in the germline V gene. CDR3 length: 14 amino acids.

The V and J genes are TRBV7-6 and TRBJ1-1; D possibly corresponds to TRBD1 (6 bases). Germline loops: CDR1 SGHVS, CDR2 FNYEAQ. The CDR3 sequence is 12 residues long. V lost 3 bases and J lost 10, with 12 bases in between. This chain's CDR3 is CASSLGGGRAFF. In nucleotides, the CDR3 is TGTGCCAGCAGCTTGGGAGGGGGAAGAGCTTTCTTT.

V usage is TRBV28 and J usage is TRBJ2-7; 13 bases fit TRBD2. V was clipped by 4 bases and J by 4 bases; unmatched bases: 4. The length of the CDR3 is 15 residues. Germline CDR1 reads MDHEN; CDR2 reads SYDVKM. The CDR3, as DNA: TGTGCCAGCAGTTCGCGGACTAGCGGGGGATACGAGCAGTACTTC. It is translated as CASSSRTSGGYEQYF.

The genes are TRBV28 and TRBJ1-5, with D unresolved. V was shortened by 5 bases and J by 8 bases, with 7 bases between the two germline ends. Germline CDR1 reads MDHEN; CDR2 reads SYDVKM. CDR3 length: 11 amino acids. The CDR3 spells CASSKSKPQHF. The CDR3 bases are TGTGCCAGCAGTAAGAGCAAGCCCCAGCATTTT.

This chain connects TRBV4-3 to TRBJ2-3; TRBD2 agrees at 8 bases. Per germline, CDR1 LGHNA and CDR2 YSLEER. V lost 3 bases, J lost 1 base, and 21 bases stayed unmatched. The CDR3 runs to 21 residues. This CDR3 reads CASSHGSRRGGPAGGTDTQYF. The CDR3 bases are TGCGCCAGCAGCCATGGTTCTCGCCGGGGGGGCCCTGCGGGGGGCACAGATACGCAGTATTTT.

The V gene is TRBV15, the J gene TRBJ2-7; D is ambiguous. The germline V gene has CDR1 LNHNV and CDR2 YYDKDF (reference sequence). The CDR3 contains 15 residues. The V and J ends lost 0 bases and 3 bases respectively, with 12 bases between them. CDR3 loop: CATSREKDTFYEQYF. CDR3 in DNA: TGTGCCACCAGCAGAGAGAAAGACACATTCTACGAGCAGTACTTC.

This clone was recorded only once. J is TRBJ1-2 and V is TRBV15, with 8 positions matching TRBD1. With V trimmed by 2 bases and J by 3 bases, 11 bases remained unmatched. Germline-derived CDR1 and CDR2 are LNHNV and YYDKDF (reference sequence). The CDR3 extends over 17 amino acids. The CDR3 DNA reads TGTGCCACCAGCAGACTCCTGACAGGGGAGCTCGACTATGGCTACACCTTC. Translating it yields CATSRLLTGELDYGYTF.

This chain uses TRBV9 with TRBJ2-1; 8 bases fit TRBD2. CDR3 length: 18 amino acids. The germline V gene encodes CDR1 SGDLS and CDR2 YYNGEE. V lost 0 bases, J lost 0 bases, and 8 bases stayed unmatched. CDR3 loop: CASSVASGGPFSYNEQFF. CDR3 DNA: TGTGCCAGCAGCGTAGCCAGCGGGGGCCCTTTCTCCTACAATGAGCAGTTCTTC.

The chain combines TRBV14 with TRBJ2-7, with D tentatively TRBD2 (5 bases). Germline lookup yields CDR1 SGHDN and CDR2 FVKESK. The CDR3 totals 15 residues. With 4 bases removed from V and 1 base from J, the gap between germline ends came to 14 bases. CDR3 region: CASSPLWGVSYEQYF. The CDR3 nucleotides read TGTGCCAGCAGCCCTCTCTGGGGAGTTTCCTACGAGCAGTACTTC.

The chain couples TRBV6-1 to TRBJ1-5, with a possible D match to TRBD1 (5 bases). V was shortened by 5 bases and J by 4 bases, with 15 bases between the two germline ends. This CDR3 comprises 15 residues. The germline V gene has CDR1 MNHNS and CDR2 SASEGT. CDR3 protein: CASSPAGWGNQPQHF. The CDR3, as DNA: TGTGCCAGCAGTCCTGCAGGGTGGGGTAATCAGCCCCAGCATTTT.

The J gene is TRBJ2-1, the V gene TRBV28; 7 bases agree with TRBD1. From germline, CDR1 is MDHEN and CDR2 SYDVKM. The CDR3 runs 12 residues. The V gene end was trimmed by 7 bases and the J gene end by 12 bases; junction bases not matched to a gene: 9. The CDR3 sequence: CASKTGSAWQFF. The CDR3 DNA follows: TGTGCCAGCAAGACAGGGTCGGCTTGGCAGTTCTTC.

The rearrangement uses TRBV5-1 and TRBJ2-5, with D perhaps matching TRBD2 (5 bases). Germline lookup yields CDR1 SGHRS and CDR2 YFSETQ. V was clipped by 3 bases and J by 4 bases, with 16 bases between them. The CDR3 runs 15 residues. DNA for the CDR3: TGCGCCAGCAGCTGGAGACTCGGGGATAGAGAGACCCAGTACTTC. Translation: CASSWRLGDRETQYF.

The chain employs TRBV6-5 and TRBJ2-7; 8 nucleotides match TRBD2. Germline V gene data show CDR1 as MNHEY and CDR2 as SVGAGI. The trim removed 2 bases at V and 6 bases at J, leaving 6 bases unmatched. The CDR3 has 14 amino acids. The CDR3: CASSYREGSSEQYF. The CDR3 bases are TGTGCCAGCAGTTACCGGGAGGGTTCGAGCGAGCAGTACTTC.

The chain uses TRBV19 and TRBJ2-7; D uncertain. Germline V CDR1 and CDR2: LNHDA, SQIVND (reference sequence). V was shortened by 5 bases and J by 2 bases, with 10 bases between the two germline ends. There are 13 residues in the CDR3. The CDR3 DNA reads TGTGCCAGTAGTTTCTCCGGTGCCTACGAGCAGTACTTC. Translated, it gives CASSFSGAYEQYF.

V is TRBV29-1 and J is TRBJ2-1; D remains unclear. The CDR3 has 12 amino acids. V shed 5 bases and J shed 6 bases, with 11 bases lying between them. Germline CDR1 reads SQVTM; CDR2 reads ANQGSEA. CDR3: CSVPLSTNEQFF. CDR3 DNA sequence: TGCAGCGTTCCTCTCTCTACCAATGAGCAGTTCTTC.

The chain carries TRBV25-1 and TRBJ2-3, with 8 bases aligning to TRBD2. The CDR3 extends over 16 amino acids. Germline lookup yields CDR1 MGHDK and CDR2 SYGVNS. Trimming at V came to 4 bases and at J to 3 bases, leaving 9 bases not matched to a gene. CDR3: CASSGISGTMTDTQYF. CDR3 nucleotides: TGTGCCAGCAGTGGAATTAGCGGGACTATGACAGATACGCAGTATTTT. Variable domain in full (rest from reference TRBV25-1 and TRBJ2-3): EADIYQTPRYLVIGTGKKITLECSQTMGHDKMYWYQQDPGMELHLIHYSYGVNSTEKGDLSSESTVSRIRTEHFPLTLESARPSHTSQYLCASSGISGTMTDTQYFGPGTRLTVL.

The CDR3 spells CASSAFRDRLGELTNEKLFF. Here the CDR3 DNA reads TGTGCCAGCAGTGCATTCCGGGACAGGCTTGGGGAATTGACTAATGAAAAACTGTTTTTT. The rearrangement uses TRBV6-1 and TRBJ1-4; 8 positions agree with TRBD1. J was trimmed by 2 bases and V by 4 bases; bases with no gene match: 18. The germline V gene has CDR1 MNHNS and CDR2 SASEGT. The CDR3 runs 20 residues.

The chain couples TRBV6-5 to TRBJ2-7; TRBD1 matches at 7 bases. CDR3 length: 15 amino acids. Germline V gives CDR1 MNHEY, CDR2 SVGAGI. The junction had 12 bases not matched to a gene; V was cut back by 5 bases and J by 5 bases. CDR3 DNA: TGTGCCAGCAGTGGATCGACAGGGAATGTCCACGAGCAGTACTTC. It specifies CASSGSTGNVHEQYF.

The CDR3 loop reads CASSLGDNEQYF. The CDR3, as DNA: TGTGCCAGCAGCTTAGGCGATAACGAGCAGTACTTC. This chain connects TRBV7-9 to TRBJ2-7; D unresolved. The CDR3 extends over 12 amino acids. V dropped 1 base and J dropped 5 bases, with 6 bases sitting between them. Germline V gene data show CDR1 as SEHNR and CDR2 as FQNEAQ (reference sequence).

J is TRBJ2-7 and V is TRBV5-1; 8 bases agree with TRBD1. V gave up 2 bases and J gave up 0 bases; unmatched junction bases: 10. Germline V lookup: CDR1 SGHRS, CDR2 YFSETQ. The CDR3 is 17 residues long. CDR3 DNA sequence: TGCGCCAGCAGCTTCTCCCCCCCGGGACAGGACTCCTACGAGCAGTACTTC. Its protein product is CASSFSPPGQDSYEQYF.